This is a list of T cell receptor beta chains from one sample in a study of Graves' ophthalmopathy and Graves' hyperthyroidism. MiXCR, run by TCRdb on the multiplex PCR reads, gives a single entry per CDR3 protein. The sample contains about 620,000 distinct CDR3 sequences, roughly 20% of which appear only once. Sequenced sample: peripheral blood. Source of these receptors: a woman aged 18 to 35 with stable Graves' hyperthyroidism. Some clones in this sample may be carry-over from other donors' samples. Each CDR3 is given with its conserved first and last residue. D genes are given only for firm matches. Only part of the rows carry a size: once, few, many, or a class if the clone is expanded.

v_gene	d_gene	j_gene	abundance	CDR3nt	CDR3aa
TRBV27	TRBD2	TRBJ2-5	many	TGTGCCAGCAGTCCGACTAGCGGGGTGTCAGAGACCCAGTACTTC	CASSPTSGVSETQYF
TRBV20-1	.	TRBJ1-1	many	TGCAGTGCCCAGCCAAGTGTGACTGAAGCTTTCTTT	CSAQPSVTEAFF
TRBV28	TRBD2	TRBJ2-2	.	TGTGCCAGCAGTTTGCCTAGCGGGAGTGGGACCGGGGAGCTGTTTTTT	CASSLPSGSGTGELFF
TRBV6-4	.	TRBJ1-1	.	TGTGCCAGCAGTTACTTTCGGGGGCAGAACACTGAAGCTTTCTTT	CASSYFRGQNTEAFF
TRBV6-5	TRBD1	TRBJ1-2	many	TGTGCCAGCAGGCTTAGCGGAGGACAGGGGGCCAATGGCTACACCTTC	CASRLSGGQGANGYTF
TRBV7-9	.	TRBJ1-1	.	TGTGCCAGCATCTTACTCACTGATGCTTTCTTT	CASILLTDAFF
TRBV12-3/TRBV12-4	TRBD1	TRBJ1-2	.	TGTGCCAGCAGTTACAGGGGGTCGAGTGGCTACACCTTC	CASSYRGSSGYTF
TRBV12-3/TRBV12-4	.	TRBJ1-5	many	TGTGCCAGCAGTTTATACAAGTATCAGCCCCAGCATTTT	CASSLYKYQPQHF
TRBV30	.	TRBJ1-5	.	TGTGCCTGGAACCAGGGAAGAAGCAATCAGCCCCAGCATTTT	CAWNQGRSNQPQHF
TRBV6-1	TRBD1	TRBJ1-2	.	TGTGCCAGCAGTCCGGGACAGGGGATTTACTATGGCTACACCTTC	CASSPGQGIYYGYTF
TRBV7-8	.	TRBJ1-2	many	TGTGCCAGCAGCATAAAAGGGGGGCACCCGGCTAACTATGGCTACACCTTC	CASSIKGGHPANYGYTF
TRBV12-3/TRBV12-4	TRBD2	TRBJ2-5	many	TGTGCCAGCAGTTTGGCCCCGGGAGGAGCGGAAGAGACCCAGTACTTC	CASSLAPGGAEETQYF
TRBV19	.	TRBJ1-2	many	TGTGCCAGTCTCAATAACTATGGCTACACCTTC	CASLNNYGYTF
TRBV28	TRBD1	TRBJ1-6	few	TGTGCCAGCAGGACAGGGGTCCCTACCCTCCACTTT	CASRTGVPTLHF
TRBV3-1	TRBD1	TRBJ1-3	.	TGTGCCAGCAGCCAGACCGGGACAGGCACCATAGTTGGCTCTGGAAACACCATATATTTT	CASSQTGTGTIVGSGNTIYF
TRBV2	.	TRBJ2-4	many	TGTGCCAGCCGACAGGGAGGTTGGGGAAACATTCAGTACTTC	CASRQGGWGNIQYF
TRBV15	.	TRBJ1-2	many	TGTGCCACCAGCAGGGGACATCCAAACGACTATGGCTACACCTTC	CATSRGHPNDYGYTF
TRBV10-3	.	TRBJ1-2	.	TGTGCCATCAGTGTAGGAGGCGATAACTATGGCTACACCTTC	CAISVGGDNYGYTF
TRBV25-1	TRBD2	TRBJ2-5	.	TGTGCCAGCAGTGACTTCCGAGGACTAGCGGCTCAAGAGACCCAGTACTTC	CASSDFRGLAAQETQYF
TRBV25-1	TRBD1	TRBJ1-1	many	TGTGCCAGCAGTGAATCAGGAGGGGGCGATGCTGAAGCTTTCTTT	CASSESGGGDAEAFF
TRBV6-2/TRBV6-3	.	TRBJ2-2	.	TGTGCCAGCAGTTACCAGGGATTGGGTCTAAACACCGGGGAGCTGTTTTTT	CASSYQGLGLNTGELFF
TRBV2	TRBD2	TRBJ2-5	many	TGTGCCACCAAGCTTGGACTAGCGGGAGACAAGGAGACCCAGTACTTC	CATKLGLAGDKETQYF
TRBV9	TRBD1	TRBJ1-2	many	TGTGCCAGCAGTGCCCGGGACAGTGTGCCTTATGGCTACACCTTC	CASSARDSVPYGYTF
TRBV24-1	TRBD2	TRBJ2-7	.	TGTGCCACCAGTGATTACCCGGGGGGGACGGAGCAGTACTTC	CATSDYPGGTEQYF
TRBV6-5	.	TRBJ2-5	many	TGTGCCAGCAGTTCGGACGGGCCCACAGAGACCCAGTACTTC	CASSSDGPTETQYF
TRBV5-1	TRBD2	TRBJ2-5	.	TGCGCCAGCAGCTTGGGGTCTGCGGGGGGAAAGACCCAGTACTTC	CASSLGSAGGKTQYF
TRBV28	TRBD1	TRBJ2-5	many	TGTGCCAGCAGCGCCTCCGGGACAGGGGGAGAGACCCAGTACTTC	CASSASGTGGETQYF
TRBV6-1	.	TRBJ1-5	many	TGTGCCAGCCGTGAGGGATACAATCAGCCCCAGCATTTT	CASREGYNQPQHF